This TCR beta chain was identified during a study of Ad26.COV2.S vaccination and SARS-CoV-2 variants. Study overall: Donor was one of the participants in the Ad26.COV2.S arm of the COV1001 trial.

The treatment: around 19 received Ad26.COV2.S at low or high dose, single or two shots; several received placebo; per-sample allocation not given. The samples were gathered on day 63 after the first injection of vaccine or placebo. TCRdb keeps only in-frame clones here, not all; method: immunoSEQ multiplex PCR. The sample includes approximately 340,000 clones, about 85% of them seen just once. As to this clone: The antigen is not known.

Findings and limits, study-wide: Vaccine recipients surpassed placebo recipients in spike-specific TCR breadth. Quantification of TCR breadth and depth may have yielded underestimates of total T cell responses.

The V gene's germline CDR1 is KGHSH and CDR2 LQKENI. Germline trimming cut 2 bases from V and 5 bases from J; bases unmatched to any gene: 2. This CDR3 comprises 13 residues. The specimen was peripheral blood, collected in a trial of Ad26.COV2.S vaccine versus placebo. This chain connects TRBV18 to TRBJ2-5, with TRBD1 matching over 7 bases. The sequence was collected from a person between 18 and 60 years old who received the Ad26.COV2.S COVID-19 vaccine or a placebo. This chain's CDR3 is CASSPLQGETQYF. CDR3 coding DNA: TGTGCCAGCTCACCATTACAGGGGGAGACCCAGTACTTC. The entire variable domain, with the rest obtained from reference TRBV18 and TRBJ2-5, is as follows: NAGVMQNPRHLVRRRGQEARLRCSPMKGHSHVYWYRQLPEEGLKFMVYLQKENIIDESGMPKERFSAEFPKEGPSILRIQQVVRGDSAAYFCASSPLQGETQYFGPGTRLLVL.